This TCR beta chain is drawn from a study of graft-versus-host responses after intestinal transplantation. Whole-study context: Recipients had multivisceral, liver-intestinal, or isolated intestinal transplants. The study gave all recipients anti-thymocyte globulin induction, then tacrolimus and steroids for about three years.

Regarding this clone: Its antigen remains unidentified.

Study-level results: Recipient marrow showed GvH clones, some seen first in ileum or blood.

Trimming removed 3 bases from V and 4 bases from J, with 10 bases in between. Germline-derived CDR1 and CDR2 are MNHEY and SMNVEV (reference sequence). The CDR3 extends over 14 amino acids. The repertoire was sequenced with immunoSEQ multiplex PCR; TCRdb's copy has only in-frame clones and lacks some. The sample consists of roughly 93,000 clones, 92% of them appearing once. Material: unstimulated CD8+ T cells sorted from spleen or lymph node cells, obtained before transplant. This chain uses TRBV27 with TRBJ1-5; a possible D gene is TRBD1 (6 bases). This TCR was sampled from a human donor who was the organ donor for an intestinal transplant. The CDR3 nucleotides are TGTGCCAGCAGTTTTTCCAGGGGTAATCAGCCCCAGCATTTT. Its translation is CASSFSRGNQPQHF.